The 21 T cell receptor beta chains given below trace back to one sample, sequenced in a study of T-cell memory formation after mild COVID-19. TCRdb fed the 5' RACE reads into MiXCR, producing one record per CDR3 protein. This sample has about 110,000 distinct CDR3 sequences, with 15% to 20% found just once. The sample was PBMCs or a T cell subset sorted from them (not recorded which). All receptors come from a man between 18 and 35 years old who had mild COVID-19 (a few samples of this study predate the infection). Cell type and time point are not known.

This clonotype appeared once. V usage is TRBV6-1 and J usage is TRBJ1-2; a weak D match, TRBD1 (5 bases). Germline V CDR1 and CDR2: MNHNS, SASEGT. Between the trimmed V and J ends, which lost 7 bases and 1 base, there was a span of 10 bases. The CDR3 is 13 residues long. CDR3 sequence: CASTTTVNYGYTF. CDR3 coding DNA: TGTGCCAGCACTACGACAGTTAACTATGGCTACACCTTC.

The chain employs TRBV10-3 and TRBJ1-4, with 8 bases that match TRBD1. Looked up from germline, CDR1 is ENHRY and CDR2 is SYGVKD. The CDR3 sequence is 14 residues long. The V segment lost 6 bases and the J segment 5 bases; nucleotides outside the gene matches: 5. The CDR3 nucleotides are TGTGCCATCAGACCGGGACAGGACAATGAAAAACTGTTTTTT. Residues: CAIRPGQDNEKLFF.

V gene TRBV5-1 combines with J gene TRBJ2-3; TRBD2 matches at 14 bases. The trim removed 5 bases at V and 4 bases at J, leaving 6 bases unmatched. CDR1 is SGHRS and CDR2 is YFSETQ in the germline V gene. This CDR3 comprises 16 residues. The CDR3 loop is CASSRTSGGIADTQYF. CDR3 nucleotides: TGCGCCAGCAGTCGGACTAGCGGGGGGATTGCAGATACGCAGTATTTT.

This clonotype was detected a few times. The chain recombines TRBV7-2 with TRBJ2-2, with D possibly matching TRBD1 (6 bases). The V end lost 1 base, the J end lost 2 bases, and 8 bases lay between the germline ends. Germline V gene data show CDR1 as SGHTA and CDR2 as FQGNSA. The CDR3 has 15 amino acids. Here the CDR3 reads CASSLGGHNTGELFF. CDR3 DNA sequence: TGTGCCAGCAGCTTAGGGGGACATAACACCGGGGAGCTGTTTTTT. The full variable domain, its missing parts supplied by reference TRBV7-2 and TRBJ2-2, is GAGVSQSPSNKVTEKGKDVELRCDPISGHTALYWYRQSLGQGLEFLIYFQGNSAPDKSGLPSDRFSAERTGGSVSTLTIQRTQQEDSAVYLCASSLGGHNTGELFFGEGSRLTVL.

The table lists this clonotype with a few counts. This sequence joins TRBV4-1 and TRBJ2-3; perhaps TRBD2 as D (7 bases). The CDR3 loop spans 16 amino acids. In germline, CDR1 is MGHRA, CDR2 YSYEKL. Trimming removed 4 bases from V and 5 bases from J, with 19 bases in between. CDR3 sequence reads: CASSRLATGGGDTQYF. The CDR3 nucleotides are TGCGCCAGCAGCCGCCTTGCGACGGGGGGCGGAGATACGCAGTATTTT.

The sample holds many counts of this clonotype. The rearrangement joins TRBV6-6 to TRBJ2-5; D gene ambiguous. There are 11 residues in the CDR3. From germline, CDR1 is MNHNY and CDR2 SVGAGI (reference sequence). The V end lost 6 bases, the J end lost 5 bases, and 7 bases lay between the germline ends. In DNA form, the CDR3 reads TGTGCCAGCAGGAAAGGGGAGACCCAGTACTTC. Translating it yields CASRKGETQYF.

This chain uses TRBV20-1 with TRBJ2-7; 7 nucleotides match TRBD1. V shed 5 bases and J 7 bases; nucleotides not matched to a gene: 11. CDR3 length: 13 amino acids. Germline V gene data show CDR1 as DFQATT and CDR2 as SNEGSKA (reference sequence). This CDR3 reads CSARNRGSGEQYV. The DNA of the CDR3 is TGCAGTGCTCGTAACAGGGGATCGGGAGAGCAGTACGTC.

This clonotype has just a few counts. The J gene is TRBJ1-1, the V gene TRBV29-1, with D hard to call. V gave up 7 bases and J gave up 0 bases, with 9 bases separating them. This CDR3 has 12 residues. Germline-derived CDR1 and CDR2 are SQVTM and ANQGSEA. DNA of the CDR3: TGCAGCGGAGGGCTGATGAACACTGAAGCTTTCTTT. This sequence encodes CSGGLMNTEAFF.

This clonotype was detected only a few times. The chain uses TRBV3-1 and TRBJ1-2, with 7 nucleotides matching TRBD1. The V gene's germline CDR1 is LGHDT and CDR2 YNNKEL (reference sequence). With V trimmed by 4 bases and J by 4 bases, 3 bases remained unmatched. The CDR3 is made up of 13 amino acids. The CDR3: CASSPRQGYGYTF. DNA of the CDR3: TGTGCCAGCAGCCCAAGACAGGGCTATGGCTACACCTTC.

The V and J genes are TRBV7-2 and TRBJ1-2; 7 nucleotides align to TRBD1. Germline loops: CDR1 SGHTA, CDR2 FQGNSA. This CDR3 comprises 13 residues. After removal of 4 bases from V and 8 bases from J, the junction contained 7 bases not matched to a gene. CDR3 protein: CASSSANRGGYTF. DNA for the CDR3: TGTGCCAGCAGCTCCGCAAACAGGGGCGGCTACACCTTC.

This clonotype was seen a handful of times. V is TRBV5-6 and J is TRBJ1-2; TRBD1 aligns across 11 bases. V gave up 4 bases and J gave up 4 bases; unmatched junction bases: 21. CDR1 is SGHDT, CDR2 YYEEEE, per germline. CDR3 size: 20 residues. Here the CDR3 DNA reads TGTGCCAGCAGCCCCCAAGGCGTCGGACAGGGGGCCTTTCGACCCTATGGCTACACCTTC. Translation: CASSPQGVGQGAFRPYGYTF.

This clonotype was counted a few times. The V gene is TRBV2, the J gene TRBJ2-1; possibly TRBD2 for D (5 bases). This CDR3 has 14 residues. Trimming cost V 0 bases and J 14 bases, with 17 bases left between them. Germline V gene sequence: CDR1 SNHLY, CDR2 FYNNEI. The CDR3 sequence is CASSEALRAGVEFF. CDR3 DNA sequence: TGTGCCAGCAGTGAAGCGCTTCGGGCGGGTGTAGAGTTCTTC.

The chain has TRBV7-2 and TRBJ1-1; D not certain. This CDR3 is 13 amino acids long. Trimming left V 3 bases short and J 6 bases short, with 11 bases between. In germline, CDR1 is SGHTA, CDR2 FQGNSA. CDR3 sequence: CASSFSRGPEAFF. The CDR3 DNA follows: TGTGCCAGCAGCTTCTCTCGGGGTCCTGAAGCTTTCTTT.

This clonotype was seen a few times. The junction departs from germline at one end; a sequencing error may be responsible. The genes are TRBV7-2 and TRBJ2-1; TRBD1 matches at 7 bases. This CDR3 contains 13 residues. Per the germline V gene, CDR1 is SGHTA and CDR2 is FQGNSA. The CDR3 spells CASSRGQDNEKFF. The CDR3, as DNA: TGTGCCAGCAGCCGAGGACAGGACAATGAGAAGTTCTTC.

This clonotype was counted a few times. The V gene is TRBV3-1, the J gene TRBJ1-1; D not certain. Trimming took off 0 bases at V and 0 bases at J, with 11 bases between the two ends. There are 16 residues in the CDR3. Germline V gene data show CDR1 as LGHDT and CDR2 as YNNKEL (reference sequence). The CDR3 here is CASSQDSPSMNTEAFF. The DNA for the CDR3 is TGTGCCAGCAGCCAAGACAGCCCTTCCATGAACACTGAAGCTTTCTTT. The complete variable domain, with remaining parts taken from reference TRBV3-1 and TRBJ1-1, reads DTAVSQTPKYLVTQMGNDKSIKCEQNLGHDTMYWYKQDSKKFLKIMFSYNNKELIINETVPNRFSPKSPDKAHLNLHINSLELGDSAVYFCASSQDSPSMNTEAFFGQGTRLTVV.

The V gene is TRBV24-1, the J gene TRBJ1-1, with 7 bases that match TRBD1. Germline trimming cut 4 bases from V and 7 bases from J; bases unmatched to any gene: 8. The CDR3 covers 14 residues. From germline, CDR1 is KGHDR and CDR2 SFDVKD. CDR3 region: CATSDGQVHSEAFF. CDR3 sequence (DNA): TGTGCCACCAGTGACGGACAGGTCCACAGTGAAGCTTTCTTT.

This clonotype was observed many times. The gene calls are TRBV11-2 and TRBJ1-1; TRBD1 is a possible D gene (6 bases). V was shortened by 5 bases and J by 10 bases, with 14 bases between the two germline ends. Germline assignment: CDR1 SGHAT and CDR2 FQNNGV. The CDR3 length is 12 residues. CDR3 in DNA: TGTGCCAGCAGCCCCGGGGGCCAACGAGCTTTCTTT. As protein: CASSPGGQRAFF.

The CDR3 is CASSLGGGVQPQHF. The CDR3 DNA is TGTGCCAGCAGTTTAGGGGGCGGTGTTCAGCCCCAGCATTTT. The V call is TRBV12-3 or TRBV12-4, the J call TRBJ1-5; TRBD1 is a possible D gene (5 bases). V was pared by 1 base and J by 6 bases, with 10 bases between. This CDR3 spans 14 amino acids.

The chain carries TRBV19 and TRBJ1-2; 10 bases match TRBD1. Germline-derived CDR1 and CDR2 are LNHDA and SQIVND (reference sequence). This CDR3 is built from 17 residues. V dropped 1 base and J dropped 6; count of bases not matched to a gene: 11. CDR3 amino acids: CASSIGLPGQGSDGYTF. CDR3 in DNA: TGTGCCAGTAGTATAGGCCTACCGGGACAGGGGAGCGATGGCTACACCTTC.

This chain joins TRBV5-1 and TRBJ2-2; TRBD2 aligns across 13 bases. The CDR3 is made up of 16 amino acids. The J segment lost 5 bases and the V segment lost 4 bases, leaving 5 bases of the junction unmatched. Germline V gene lookup returns CDR1 SGHRS and CDR2 YFSETQ. CDR3 nucleotide sequence: TGCGCCAGCAGCCGACTAGCGGGGGGATCTACCGGGGAGCTGTTTTTT. Amino acid sequence: CASSRLAGGSTGELFF.

This clonotype occurred a few times. The V call is TRBV7-6, the J call TRBJ2-7; TRBD1 matches at 7 bases. Germline-derived CDR1 and CDR2 are SGHVS and FNYEAQ. V was clipped by 5 bases and J by 1 base; unmatched bases: 8. CDR3 length equals 15 residues. CDR3 loop: CASSPQGGRSYEQYV. The CDR3 DNA reads as TGTGCCAGCAGCCCACAAGGGGGCCGATCCTACGAGCAGTACGTC.